Here is one TCR beta chain with its context. These data are taken from a study of cytomegalovirus exposure and HLA in healthy donors. Study details: It was reported in a later analysis that the roughly 120 validation repertoires used the same platform as the 666 first-cohort repertoires.

The table came from immunoSEQ multiplex PCR; TCRdb's copy has only in-frame clones and leaves some out. Of approximately 220,000 clones in the sample, over 80% were seen once. The CDR3 runs 14 residues. The germline V and J ends were trimmed by 0 bases and 6 bases, with 12 bases remaining between them. In germline, CDR1 is MNHNS, CDR2 SASEGT. Sequencing was carried out using PBMCs. The chain is built from TRBV6-1 and TRBJ2-7, with D perhaps TRBD2 (5 bases). The sequence was obtained from a woman younger than 30 in good health and CMV-seronegative. The CDR3 DNA reads TGTGCCAGCAGTGAAGCCGAGGGAATAGGCGAGCAGTACTTC. It is translated as CASSEAEGIGEQYF.